This note documents a single T cell receptor beta chain sequence. This record belongs to a study of blood T cell repertoires in COVID-19. In the study overall: Both acute and convalescent COVID-19 samples were obtained from the United States, Italy and Spain.

This CDR3 contains 14 residues. V shed 7 bases and J 4 bases; nucleotides not matched to a gene: 8. In germline, CDR1 is ENHRY, CDR2 SYGVKD. Original methodology: Estimation of nucleated cell counts relied on the amplification of reference gene primers. Data came from immunoSEQ multiplex PCR; TCRdb stores just in-frame clones and leaves some out. From that table come the V and J calls and clone size; the DNA was used to work out D and trimming. The sample has fewer than 350,000 clones, about four fifths seen once. The TCR sequence derives from a woman between 55 and 75 years old with active or convalescent COVID-19. Sample: peripheral blood. The V gene is TRBV10-3, the J gene TRBJ1-1; 8 nucleotides align to TRBD1. This chain's CDR3 is CAITSRTGPTEAFF. The CDR3 DNA reads as TGTGCCATCACCTCTCGGACAGGGCCCACTGAAGCTTTCTTT.